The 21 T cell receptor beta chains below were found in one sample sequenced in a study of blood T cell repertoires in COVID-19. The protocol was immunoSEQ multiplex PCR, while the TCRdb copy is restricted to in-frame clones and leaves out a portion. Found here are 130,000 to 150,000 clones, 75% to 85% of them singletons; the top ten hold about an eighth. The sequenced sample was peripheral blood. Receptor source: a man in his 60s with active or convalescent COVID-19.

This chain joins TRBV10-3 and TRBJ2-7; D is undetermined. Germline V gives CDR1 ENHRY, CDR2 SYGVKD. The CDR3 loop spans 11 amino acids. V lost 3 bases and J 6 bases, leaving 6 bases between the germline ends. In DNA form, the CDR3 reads TGTGCCATCAGTGATGTGAGCGAGCAGTACTTC. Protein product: CAISDVSEQYF.

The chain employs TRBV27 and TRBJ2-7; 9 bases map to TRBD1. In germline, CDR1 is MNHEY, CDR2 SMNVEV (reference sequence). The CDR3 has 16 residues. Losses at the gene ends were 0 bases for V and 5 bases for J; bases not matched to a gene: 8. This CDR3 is CASSLSWGTGWHEQYF. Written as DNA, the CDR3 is TGTGCCAGCAGTTTATCATGGGGGACAGGGTGGCACGAGCAGTACTTC.

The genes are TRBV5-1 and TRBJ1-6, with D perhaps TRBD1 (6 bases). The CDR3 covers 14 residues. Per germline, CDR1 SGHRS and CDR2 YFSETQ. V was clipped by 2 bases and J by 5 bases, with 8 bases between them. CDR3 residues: CASSFRTDNSPLHF. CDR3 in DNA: TGCGCCAGCAGCTTCCGGACAGATAATTCACCCCTCCACTTT.

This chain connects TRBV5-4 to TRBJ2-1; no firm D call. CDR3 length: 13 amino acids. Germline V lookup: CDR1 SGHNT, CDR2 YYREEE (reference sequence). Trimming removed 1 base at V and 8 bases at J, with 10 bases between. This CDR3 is CASSLYSIDEQFF. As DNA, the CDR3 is TGTGCCAGCAGCTTGTACTCTATCGATGAGCAGTTCTTC.

Here the CDR3 reads CASSYNRGKDTQYF. The CDR3 DNA reads as TGTGCCAGCAGTTACAACAGGGGCAAGGATACGCAGTATTTT. The rearrangement links TRBV6-6 to TRBJ2-3; 7 bases map to TRBD1. The CDR3 totals 14 residues. V shed 2 bases and J 6 bases; nucleotides not matched to a gene: 5. CDR1 and CDR2 from the germline V gene are MNHNY and SVGAGI (reference sequence).

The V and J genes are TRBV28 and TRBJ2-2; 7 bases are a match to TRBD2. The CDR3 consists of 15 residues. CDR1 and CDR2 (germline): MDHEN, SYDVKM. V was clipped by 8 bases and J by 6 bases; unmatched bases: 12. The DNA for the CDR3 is TGTGCCAGCCGAGGGTGGCGGGAGTACCCCGGGGAGCTGTTTTTT. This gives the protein CASRGWREYPGELFF.

The DNA of the CDR3 is TGTGCCATCAGTGATGGTCTAGCAGCAGATACGCAGTATTTT. Translated: CAISDGLAADTQYF. The chain uses TRBV10-3 and TRBJ2-3; D possibly corresponds to TRBD2 (5 bases). V lost 3 bases and J lost 4, with 11 bases in between. There are 14 residues in the CDR3. Germline-derived CDR1 and CDR2 are ENHRY and SYGVKD.

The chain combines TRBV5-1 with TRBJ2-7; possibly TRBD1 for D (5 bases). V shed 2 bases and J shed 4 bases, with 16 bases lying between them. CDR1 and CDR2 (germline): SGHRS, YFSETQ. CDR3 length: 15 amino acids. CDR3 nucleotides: TGCGCCAGCAGCTTCTGGGGCAGTTCGGAGTACGAGCAGTACTTC. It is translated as CASSFWGSSEYEQYF.

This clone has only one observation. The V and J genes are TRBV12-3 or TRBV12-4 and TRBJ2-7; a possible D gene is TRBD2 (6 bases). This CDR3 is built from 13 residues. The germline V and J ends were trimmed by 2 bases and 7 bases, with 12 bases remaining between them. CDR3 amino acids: CASSLKGGGEQYF. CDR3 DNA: TGTGCCAGCAGTTTAAAAGGTGGAGGGGAGCAGTACTTC.

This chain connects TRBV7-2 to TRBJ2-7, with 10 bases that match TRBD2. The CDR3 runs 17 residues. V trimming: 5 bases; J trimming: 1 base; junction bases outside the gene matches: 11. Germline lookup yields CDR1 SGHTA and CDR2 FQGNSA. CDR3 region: CASSLSASGSSSYEQYF. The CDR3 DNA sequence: TGTGCCAGCAGCCTCTCAGCTAGCGGGAGTAGTTCCTACGAGCAGTACTTC.

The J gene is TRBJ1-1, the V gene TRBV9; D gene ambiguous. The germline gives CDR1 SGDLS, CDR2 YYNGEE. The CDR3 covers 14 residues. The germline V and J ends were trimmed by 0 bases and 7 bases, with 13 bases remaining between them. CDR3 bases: TGTGCCAGCAGCGTAGTGAGTGAACCCCTTGAAGCTTTCTTT. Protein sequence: CASSVVSEPLEAFF.

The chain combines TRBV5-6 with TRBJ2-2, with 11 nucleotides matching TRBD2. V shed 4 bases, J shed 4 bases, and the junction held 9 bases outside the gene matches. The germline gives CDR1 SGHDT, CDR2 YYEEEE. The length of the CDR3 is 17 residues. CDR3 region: CASSLRLAGLITGELFF. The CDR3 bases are TGTGCCAGCAGCCTCCGACTAGCGGGATTAATCACCGGGGAGCTGTTTTTT.

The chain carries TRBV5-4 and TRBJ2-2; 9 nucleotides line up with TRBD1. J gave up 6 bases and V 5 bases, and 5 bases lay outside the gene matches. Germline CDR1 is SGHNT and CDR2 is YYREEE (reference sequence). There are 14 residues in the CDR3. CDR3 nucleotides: TGTGCCAGCAGGCGGGACAGGGTCCCCGGGGAGCTGTTTTTT. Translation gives CASRRDRVPGELFF.

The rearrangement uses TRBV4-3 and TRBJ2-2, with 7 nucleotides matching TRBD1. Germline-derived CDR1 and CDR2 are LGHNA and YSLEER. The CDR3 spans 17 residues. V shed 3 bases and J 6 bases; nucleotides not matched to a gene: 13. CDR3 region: CASSQFLNRDSPGELFF. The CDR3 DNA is TGCGCCAGCAGCCAGTTTCTCAACCGGGACAGCCCCGGGGAGCTGTTTTTT.

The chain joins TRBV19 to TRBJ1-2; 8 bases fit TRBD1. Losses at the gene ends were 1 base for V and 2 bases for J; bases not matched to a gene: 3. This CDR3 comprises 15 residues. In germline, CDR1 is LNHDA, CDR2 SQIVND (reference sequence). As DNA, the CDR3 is TGTGCCAGTAGTATAGGGACAGGGACGAACTATGGCTACACCTTC. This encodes CASSIGTGTNYGYTF.

In nucleotides, the CDR3 is TGTGCCACCAGTGATCGCAGGGGTGGCAATCAGCCCCAGCATTTT. Amino acid sequence: CATSDRRGGNQPQHF. This chain connects TRBV24-1 to TRBJ1-5; a weak D match, TRBD1 (6 bases). Germline assignment: CDR1 KGHDR and CDR2 SFDVKD. CDR3 length equals 15 residues. Trimming stripped 3 bases from V and 2 bases from J, with 10 bases between.

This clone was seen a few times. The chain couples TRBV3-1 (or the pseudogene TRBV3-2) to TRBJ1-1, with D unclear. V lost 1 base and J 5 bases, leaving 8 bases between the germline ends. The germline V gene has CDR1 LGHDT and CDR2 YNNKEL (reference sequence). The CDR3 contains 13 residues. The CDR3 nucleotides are TGTGCCAGCAGCCAAGTCTCTCGGACTGAAGCTTTCTTT. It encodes CASSQVSRTEAFF.

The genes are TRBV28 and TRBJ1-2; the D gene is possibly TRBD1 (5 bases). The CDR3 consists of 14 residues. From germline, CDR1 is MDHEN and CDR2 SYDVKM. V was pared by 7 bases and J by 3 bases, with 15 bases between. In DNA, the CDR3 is TGTGCCAGCATCCCCGGGACGGGAGACTATGGCTACACCTTC. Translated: CASIPGTGDYGYTF.

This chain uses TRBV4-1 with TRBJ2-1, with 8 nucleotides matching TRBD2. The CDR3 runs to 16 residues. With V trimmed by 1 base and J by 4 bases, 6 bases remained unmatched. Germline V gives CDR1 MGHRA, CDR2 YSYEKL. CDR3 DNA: TGCGCCAGCAGCCAAGGCGTACTAGCGGAGTACAATGAGCAGTTCTTC. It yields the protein CASSQGVLAEYNEQFF.

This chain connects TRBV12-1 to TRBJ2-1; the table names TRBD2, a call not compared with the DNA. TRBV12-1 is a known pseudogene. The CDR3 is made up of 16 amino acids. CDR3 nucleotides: TGTGCCAGCAGCTTTGTACGGGAGGGCCTGTGTAATGAGCAGTTCTTC. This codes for CASSFVREGLCNEQFF.

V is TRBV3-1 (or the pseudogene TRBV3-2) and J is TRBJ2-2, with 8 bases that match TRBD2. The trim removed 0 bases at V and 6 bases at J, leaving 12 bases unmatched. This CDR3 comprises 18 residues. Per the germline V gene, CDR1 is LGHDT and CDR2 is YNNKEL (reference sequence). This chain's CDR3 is CASSQDFERERGPGELFF. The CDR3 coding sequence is TGTGCCAGCAGCCAAGATTTCGAGCGGGAGAGGGGTCCCGGGGAGCTGTTTTTT.